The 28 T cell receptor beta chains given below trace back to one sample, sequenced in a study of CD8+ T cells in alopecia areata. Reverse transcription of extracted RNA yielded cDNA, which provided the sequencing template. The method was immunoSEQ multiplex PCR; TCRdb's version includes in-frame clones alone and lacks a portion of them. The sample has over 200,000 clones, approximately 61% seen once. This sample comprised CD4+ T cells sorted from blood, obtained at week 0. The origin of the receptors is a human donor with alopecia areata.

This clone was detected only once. The CDR3 coding sequence is TGCGCCAGCAGCTGGGGACAGGGAAGCATGAACACTGAAGCTTTCTTT. It yields the protein CASSWGQGSMNTEAFF. This sequence joins TRBV5-1 and TRBJ1-1; 9 bases are a match to TRBD1. This CDR3 has 16 amino acids. Germline CDR1 SGHRS, CDR2 YFSETQ. Unmatched junction bases numbered 6, after V lost 3 bases and J lost 0 bases.

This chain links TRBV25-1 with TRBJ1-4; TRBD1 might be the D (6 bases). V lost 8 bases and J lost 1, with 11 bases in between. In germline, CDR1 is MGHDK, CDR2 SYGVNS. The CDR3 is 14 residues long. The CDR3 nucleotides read TGTGCCAGCCGGAAGGGGGGAACTAATGAAAAACTGTTTTTT. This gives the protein CASRKGGTNEKLFF.

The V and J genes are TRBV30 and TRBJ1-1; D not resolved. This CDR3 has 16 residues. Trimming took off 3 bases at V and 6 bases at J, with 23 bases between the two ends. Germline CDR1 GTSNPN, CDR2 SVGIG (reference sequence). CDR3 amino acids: CAWSKLLAGAGAEAFF. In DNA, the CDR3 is TGTGCCTGGAGCAAGCTTCTGGCTGGAGCTGGGGCTGAAGCTTTCTTT. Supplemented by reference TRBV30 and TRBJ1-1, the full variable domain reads SQTIHQWPATLVQPVGSPLSLECTVEGTSNPNLYWYRQAAGRGLQLLFYSVGIGQISSEVPQNLSASRPQDRQFILSSKKLLLSDSGFYLCAWSKLLAGAGAEAFFGQGTRLTVV.

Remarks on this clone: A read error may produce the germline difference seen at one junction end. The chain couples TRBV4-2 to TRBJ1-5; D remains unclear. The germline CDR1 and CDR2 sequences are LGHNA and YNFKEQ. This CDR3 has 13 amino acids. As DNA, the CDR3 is TGTGCCAGCAGTCAAGGGAGCAATCAGCCCCAGCATTTT. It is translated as CASSQGSNQPQHF.

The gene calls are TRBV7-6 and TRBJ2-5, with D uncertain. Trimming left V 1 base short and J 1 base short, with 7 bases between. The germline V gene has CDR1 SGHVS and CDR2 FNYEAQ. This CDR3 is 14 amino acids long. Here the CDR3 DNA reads TGTGCCAGCAGCTTAGTTGGAGTCCAAGAGACCCAGTACTTC. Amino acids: CASSLVGVQETQYF.

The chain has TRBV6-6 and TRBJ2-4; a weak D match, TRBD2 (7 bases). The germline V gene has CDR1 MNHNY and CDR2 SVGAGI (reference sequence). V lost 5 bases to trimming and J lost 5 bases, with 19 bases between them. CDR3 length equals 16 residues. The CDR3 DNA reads TGTGCCAGCAGTCTCGGGGGCAGCGGGAAGCAAAACATTCAGTACTTC. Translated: CASSLGGSGKQNIQYF.

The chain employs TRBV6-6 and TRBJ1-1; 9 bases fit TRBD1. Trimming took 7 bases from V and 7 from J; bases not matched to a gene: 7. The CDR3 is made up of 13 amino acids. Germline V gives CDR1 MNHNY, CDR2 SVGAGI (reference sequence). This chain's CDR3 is CASNAGQGSEAFF. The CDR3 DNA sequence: TGTGCCAGCAATGCCGGACAGGGGAGTGAAGCTTTCTTT.

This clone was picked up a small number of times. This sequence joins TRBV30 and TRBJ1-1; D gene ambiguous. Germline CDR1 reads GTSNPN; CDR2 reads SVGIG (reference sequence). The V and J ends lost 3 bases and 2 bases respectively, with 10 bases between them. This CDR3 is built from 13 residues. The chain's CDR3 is CAWRVGINTEAFF. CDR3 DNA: TGTGCCTGGAGGGTAGGGATTAACACTGAAGCTTTCTTT. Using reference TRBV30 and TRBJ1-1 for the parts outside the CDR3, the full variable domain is SQTIHQWPATLVQPVGSPLSLECTVEGTSNPNLYWYRQAAGRGLQLLFYSVGIGQISSEVPQNLSASRPQDRQFILSSKKLLLSDSGFYLCAWRVGINTEAFFGQGTRLTVV.

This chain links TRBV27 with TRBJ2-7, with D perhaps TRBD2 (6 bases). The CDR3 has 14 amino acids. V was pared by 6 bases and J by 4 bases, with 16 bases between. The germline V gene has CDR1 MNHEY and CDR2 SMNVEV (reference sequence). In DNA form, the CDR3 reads TGTGCCAGCAGCCCGATCTTCGGGGGTTACGAGCAGTACTTC. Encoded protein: CASSPIFGGYEQYF.

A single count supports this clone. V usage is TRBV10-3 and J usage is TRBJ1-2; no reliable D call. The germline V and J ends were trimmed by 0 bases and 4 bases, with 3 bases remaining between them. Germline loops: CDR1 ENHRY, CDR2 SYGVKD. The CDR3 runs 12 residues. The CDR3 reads CAISESGYGYTF. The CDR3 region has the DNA TGTGCCATCAGTGAGTCGGGCTATGGCTACACCTTC.

The CDR3 protein is CASSPRPGQGGYGYTF. DNA of the CDR3: TGTGCCAGCAGCCCCCGACCGGGACAGGGTGGCTATGGCTACACCTTC. The V gene is TRBV9, the J gene TRBJ1-2; 9 bases match TRBD1. V gave up 4 bases and J gave up 4 bases; unmatched junction bases: 11. Per the germline V gene, CDR1 is SGDLS and CDR2 is YYNGEE. The CDR3 consists of 16 residues.

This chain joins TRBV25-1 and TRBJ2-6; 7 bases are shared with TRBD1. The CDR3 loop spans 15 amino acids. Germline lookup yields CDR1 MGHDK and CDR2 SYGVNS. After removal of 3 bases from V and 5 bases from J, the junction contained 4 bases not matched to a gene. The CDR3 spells CASSDDRDRANVLTF. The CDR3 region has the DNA TGTGCCAGCAGTGATGACAGGGATAGGGCCAACGTCCTGACTTTC.

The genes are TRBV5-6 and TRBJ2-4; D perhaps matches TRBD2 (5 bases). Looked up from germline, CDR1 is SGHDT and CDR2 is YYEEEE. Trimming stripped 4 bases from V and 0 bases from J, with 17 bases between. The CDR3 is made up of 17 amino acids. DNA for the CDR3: TGTGCCAGCAGCCTAACGGAGGAACCACTAGCCAAAAACATTCAGTACTTC. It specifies CASSLTEEPLAKNIQYF.

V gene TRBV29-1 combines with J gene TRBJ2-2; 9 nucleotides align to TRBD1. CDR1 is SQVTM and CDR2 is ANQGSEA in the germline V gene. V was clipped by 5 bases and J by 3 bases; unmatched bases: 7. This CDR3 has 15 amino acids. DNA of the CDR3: TGCAGCGTTTGGGCCGGGACAGGGCACACCGGGGAGCTGTTTTTT. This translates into CSVWAGTGHTGELFF.

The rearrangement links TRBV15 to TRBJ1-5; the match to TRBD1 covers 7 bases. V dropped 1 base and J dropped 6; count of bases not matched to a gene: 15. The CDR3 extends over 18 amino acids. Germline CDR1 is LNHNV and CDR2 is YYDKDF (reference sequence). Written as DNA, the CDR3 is TGTGCCACCAGCAGAGGCCGTTCAACAGGGGAGGGGAGTCAGCCCCAGCATTTT. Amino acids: CATSRGRSTGEGSQPQHF.

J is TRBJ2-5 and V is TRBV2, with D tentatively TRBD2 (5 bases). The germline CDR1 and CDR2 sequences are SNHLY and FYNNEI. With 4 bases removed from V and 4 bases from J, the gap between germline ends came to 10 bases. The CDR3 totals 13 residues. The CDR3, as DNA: TGTGCCAGCAGTGGACTAATGGGAGAGACCCAGTACTTC. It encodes CASSGLMGETQYF.

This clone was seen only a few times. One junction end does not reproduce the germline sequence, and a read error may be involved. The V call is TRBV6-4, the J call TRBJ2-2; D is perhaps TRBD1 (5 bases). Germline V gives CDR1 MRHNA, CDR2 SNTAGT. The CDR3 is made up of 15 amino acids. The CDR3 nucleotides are TGTGCCAGCAGTTACTCGAATAGGGGCACCGGGGAGCTGTTTTTT. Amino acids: CASSYSNRGTGELFF.

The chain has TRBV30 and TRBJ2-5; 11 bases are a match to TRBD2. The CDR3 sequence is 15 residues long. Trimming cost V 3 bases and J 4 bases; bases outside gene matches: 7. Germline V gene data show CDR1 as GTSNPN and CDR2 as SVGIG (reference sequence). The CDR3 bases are TGTGCCTGGAGCTCACCTCTAGCGGGAGGAGAGACCCAGTACTTC. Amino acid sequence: CAWSSPLAGGETQYF.

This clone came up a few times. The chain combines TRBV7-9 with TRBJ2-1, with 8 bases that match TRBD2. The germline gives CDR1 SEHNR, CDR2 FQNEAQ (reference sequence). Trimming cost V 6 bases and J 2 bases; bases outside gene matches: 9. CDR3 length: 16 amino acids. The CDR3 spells CASSLSGKGTYNEQFF. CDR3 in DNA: TGTGCCAGCAGTCTTAGCGGGAAGGGGACCTACAATGAGCAGTTCTTC. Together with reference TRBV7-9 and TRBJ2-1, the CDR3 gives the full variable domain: DTGVSQNPRHKITKRGQNVTFRCDPISEHNRLYWYRQTLGQGPEFLTYFQNEAQLEKSRLLSDRFSAERPKGSFSTLEIQRTEQGDSAMYLCASSLSGKGTYNEQFFGPGTRLTVL.

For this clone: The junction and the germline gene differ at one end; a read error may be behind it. The CDR3 here is CASSSGHADTQYF. CDR3 DNA: TGTGCTAGCAGCTCCGGACACGCAGATACGCAGTATTTT. V gene TRBV7-7 combines with J gene TRBJ2-3, with TRBD1 as a possible D gene (5 bases). CDR3 length: 13 residues. In germline, CDR1 is SSHAT, CDR2 FNYEAQ (reference sequence).

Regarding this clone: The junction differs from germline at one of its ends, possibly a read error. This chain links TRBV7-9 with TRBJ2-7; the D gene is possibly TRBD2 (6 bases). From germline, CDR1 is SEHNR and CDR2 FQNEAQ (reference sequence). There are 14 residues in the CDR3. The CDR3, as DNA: TGTGCCAGCAGTTTAGAAGGAGGGAGCTACGAGCAGTACTTC. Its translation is CASSLEGGSYEQYF. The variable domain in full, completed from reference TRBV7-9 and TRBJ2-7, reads DTGVSQNPRHKITKRGQNVTFRCDPISEHNRLYWYRQTLGQGPEFLTYFQNEAQLEKSRLLSDRFSAERPKGSFSTLEIQRTEQGDSAMYLCASSLEGGSYEQYFGPGTRLTVT.

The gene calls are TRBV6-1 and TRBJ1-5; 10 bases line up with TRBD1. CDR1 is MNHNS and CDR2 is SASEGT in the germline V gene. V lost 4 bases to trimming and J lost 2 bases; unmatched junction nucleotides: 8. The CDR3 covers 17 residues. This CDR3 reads CASSGARQGAGNQPQHF. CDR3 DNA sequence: TGTGCCAGCAGTGGGGCTAGACAGGGGGCTGGCAATCAGCCCCAGCATTTT.

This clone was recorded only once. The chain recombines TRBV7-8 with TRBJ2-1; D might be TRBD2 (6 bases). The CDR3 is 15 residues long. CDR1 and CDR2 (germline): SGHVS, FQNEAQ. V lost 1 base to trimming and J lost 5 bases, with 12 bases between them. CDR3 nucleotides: TGTGCCAGCAGCTTAGGAGGGACTGGTGACAATGAGCAGTTCTTC. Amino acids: CASSLGGTGDNEQFF. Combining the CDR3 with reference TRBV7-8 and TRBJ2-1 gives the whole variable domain GAGVSQSPRYKVAKRGQDVALRCDPISGHVSLFWYQQALGQGPEFLTYFQNEAQLDKSGLPSDRFFAERPEGSVSTLKIQRTQQEDSAVYLCASSLGGTGDNEQFFGPGTRLTVL.

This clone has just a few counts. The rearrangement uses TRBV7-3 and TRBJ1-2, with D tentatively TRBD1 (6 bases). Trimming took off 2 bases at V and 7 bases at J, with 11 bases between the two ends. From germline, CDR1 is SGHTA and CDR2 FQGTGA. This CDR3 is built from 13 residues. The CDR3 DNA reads TGTGCCAGCAGCTTATCAGGGGAGGGTGGCTACACCTTC. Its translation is CASSLSGEGGYTF.

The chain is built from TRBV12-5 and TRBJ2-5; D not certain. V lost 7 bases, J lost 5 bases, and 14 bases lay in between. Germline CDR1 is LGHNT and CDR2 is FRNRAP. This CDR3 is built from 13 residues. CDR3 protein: CASEVRNGETQYF. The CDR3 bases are TGTGCTAGTGAAGTCCGCAACGGGGAGACCCAGTACTTC.

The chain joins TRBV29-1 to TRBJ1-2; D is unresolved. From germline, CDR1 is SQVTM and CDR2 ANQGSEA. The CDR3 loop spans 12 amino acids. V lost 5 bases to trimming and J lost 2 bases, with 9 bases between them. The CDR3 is CSVPNQNYGYTF. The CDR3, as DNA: TGCAGCGTTCCAAACCAGAACTATGGCTACACCTTC.

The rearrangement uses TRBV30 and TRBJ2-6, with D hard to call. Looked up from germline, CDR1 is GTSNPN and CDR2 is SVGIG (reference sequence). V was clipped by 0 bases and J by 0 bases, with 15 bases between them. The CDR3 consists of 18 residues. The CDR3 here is CAWSVRTVLLSGANVLTF. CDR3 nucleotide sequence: TGTGCCTGGAGTGTAAGGACCGTTCTTCTCTCTGGGGCCAACGTCCTGACTTTC.

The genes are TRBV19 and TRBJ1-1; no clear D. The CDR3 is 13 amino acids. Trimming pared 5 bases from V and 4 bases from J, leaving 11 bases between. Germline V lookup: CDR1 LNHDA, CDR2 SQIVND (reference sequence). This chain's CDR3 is CASSAPGFTEAFF. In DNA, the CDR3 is TGTGCCAGTAGTGCTCCAGGATTCACTGAAGCTTTCTTT.